This paragraph covers one TCR beta chain sequence. The antigen is unknown. This record comes from a study of vaccination and CD4 T cells after COVID-19. Across the study: Controls used CEFX viral epitopes (positive), HIV-1 Nef peptides (negative), or no peptide.

Study-level points and caveats: The study sampled relatively few convalescent patients and omitted early post-infection timepoints. The appearance of a median approximately 90% of reactive clones in convalescent patients occurred only post-vaccination.

The Oncomine TCR Beta short-read assay generated sequence data from the DNA of cultured CD4+ T cells. After culture, CD4+ T cells served as the source for genomic DNA extraction. TCRdb recomputed calls from the PCR reads with MiXCR, one row per CDR3 protein. This sample yields about 5,000 distinct CDR3 sequences, of which roughly 60% are seen a single time; 36% belongs to the top ten. As for treatment: 10-day PBMC culture with coronavirus spike peptide pools or control peptides (ViraFEST assay). The V gene's germline CDR1 is SGHRS and CDR2 YFSETQ. V lost 4 bases, J lost 5 bases, and 9 bases lay in between. The CDR3 loop spans 12 amino acids.

The sequencing sample was made of CD4+ T cells from blood, cultured in vitro. The chain uses TRBV5-1 and TRBJ1-2; tentative D call: TRBD1 (6 bases). The origin of this receptor is a human donor who had recovered from COVID-19. Here the CDR3 reads CASSTQGYGYTF. Here the CDR3 DNA reads TGCGCCAGCAGCACACAGGGATATGGCTACACCTTC.